The present TCR beta chain was sequenced within a study of shared clonotypes between healthy human individuals. Study-wide background: Donors, aged 18 to 49, were a couple of women and three men.

Measured with immunoSEQ multiplex PCR; TCRdb has only the in-frame clones, and not every one. The sample includes 780,000 or so clones, approximately 72% of them seen just once. From germline, CDR1 is SGHRS and CDR2 YFSETQ. V gave up 0 bases and J gave up 8 bases, with 11 bases separating them. The CDR3 runs to 14 residues. The V gene is TRBV5-1, the J gene TRBJ1-4, with D uncertain. Sequenced: memory CD4+ T cells sorted from blood. The sample's subset: CD45RA-negative fraction. This clonotype originated in a woman aged 25 to 45 in good health. The CDR3 sequence is CASSLDVPGEKLFF. CDR3 bases: TGCGCCAGCAGCTTGGACGTCCCCGGCGAAAAACTGTTTTTT.